This TCR beta chain comes out of a study of T cell repertoires in cytomegalovirus infection. Per germline, CDR1 MNHEY and CDR2 SVGAGI. This CDR3 region has 13 residues. With 2 bases removed from V and 4 bases from J, the gap between germline ends came to 6 bases. Comment on this clonotype: Its antigen is not identified.

MiXCR, run by TCRdb on the reads, gives a single entry per CDR3 protein. Of around 25,000 distinct CDR3 sequences in the sample, 20% to 25% were seen once. This specimen was CD8+ T cells from cultured PBMCs, taken from culture after CMV antigen stimulation. The sequence was collected from a human donor in good health (CMV status not recorded). Some clones in this sample may be carry-over from other donors' samples. J is TRBJ1-5 and V is TRBV6-5; no clear D gene. The CDR3 region has the DNA TGTGCCAGCAGTTACCAGTTAAATCAGCCCCAGCATTTT. It is translated as CASSYQLNQPQHF.